The clone carrying this TCR beta chain was seen more than once but under ten times. Its antigen is as yet unknown. These gene names are mouse names. The read halts 4 residues ahead of the CDR3 end, with the missing end drawn from the germline J gene. The length of the CDR3 is 14 residues. Germline CDR1 is SGHSA and CDR2 is FRNQAP. This sample was included in a study of CD8+ T cells in alopecia areata. Study in general: Grafting placed skin from 6-12-month-old C3H/HeJ donors with spontaneous alopecia onto roughly 6-10-week-old female C3H/HeJ mice.

Study outcomes and limitations: Clonality in lesional scalp, especially alopecia totalis/universalis, exceeded that of normal scalp.

After isolation, RNA underwent reverse transcription to generate cDNA as the sequencing template. Sequencing was performed with immunoSEQ multiplex PCR; in TCRdb, only in-frame clones are kept and a portion is missing. The sample includes around 100,000 clones, none of them occurring once. The sequencing input was lesional skin. The receptor comes from a C3H/HeJ mouse with alopecia areata. MHC haplotype: H2-k. The V call is TRBV16, the J call TRBJ2-7; D perhaps matches TRBD1 (5 bases). Incomplete CDR3 DNA: TGTGCAAGCAGCAAAAGCGAGGGGTGGTAT. Protein sequence: CASSKSEGWY. The entire CDR3 is CASSKSEGWYEQYF.